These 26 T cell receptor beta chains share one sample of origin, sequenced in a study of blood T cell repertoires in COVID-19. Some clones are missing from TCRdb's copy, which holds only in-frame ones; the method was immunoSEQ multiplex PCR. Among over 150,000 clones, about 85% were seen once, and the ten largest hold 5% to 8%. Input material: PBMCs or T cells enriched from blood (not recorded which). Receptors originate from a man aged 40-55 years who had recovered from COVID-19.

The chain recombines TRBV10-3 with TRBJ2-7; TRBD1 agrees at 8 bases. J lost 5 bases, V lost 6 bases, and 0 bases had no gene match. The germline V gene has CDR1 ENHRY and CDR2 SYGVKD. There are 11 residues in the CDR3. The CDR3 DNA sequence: TGTGCCATCAGACAGGGGGACGAGCAGTACTTC. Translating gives CAIRQGDEQYF.

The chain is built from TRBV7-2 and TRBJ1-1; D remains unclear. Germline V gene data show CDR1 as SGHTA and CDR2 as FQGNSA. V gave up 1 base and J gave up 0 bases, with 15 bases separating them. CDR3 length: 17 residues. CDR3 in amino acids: CASSLVGGPGMNTEAFF. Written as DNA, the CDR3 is TGTGCCAGCAGCTTAGTCGGAGGTCCGGGTATGAACACTGAAGCTTTCTTT.

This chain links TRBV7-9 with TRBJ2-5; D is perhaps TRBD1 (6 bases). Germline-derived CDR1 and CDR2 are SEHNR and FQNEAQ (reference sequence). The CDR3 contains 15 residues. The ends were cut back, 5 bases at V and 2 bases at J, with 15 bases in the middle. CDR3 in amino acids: CASSPRGPTQETQYF. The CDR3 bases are TGTGCCAGCAGCCCCAGGGGTCCTACACAAGAGACCCAGTACTTC.

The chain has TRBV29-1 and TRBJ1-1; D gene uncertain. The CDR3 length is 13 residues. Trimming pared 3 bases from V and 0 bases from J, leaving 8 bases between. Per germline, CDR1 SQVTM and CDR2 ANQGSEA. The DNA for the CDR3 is TGCAGCGTTGAGTTCAGTTTGAACACTGAAGCTTTCTTT. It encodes CSVEFSLNTEAFF.

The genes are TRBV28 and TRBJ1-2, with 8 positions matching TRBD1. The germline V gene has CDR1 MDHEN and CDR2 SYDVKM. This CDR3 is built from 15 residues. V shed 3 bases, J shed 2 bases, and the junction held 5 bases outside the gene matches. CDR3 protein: CASSFWDRQNYGYTF. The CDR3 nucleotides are TGTGCCAGCAGTTTTTGGGACAGGCAGAACTATGGCTACACCTTC.

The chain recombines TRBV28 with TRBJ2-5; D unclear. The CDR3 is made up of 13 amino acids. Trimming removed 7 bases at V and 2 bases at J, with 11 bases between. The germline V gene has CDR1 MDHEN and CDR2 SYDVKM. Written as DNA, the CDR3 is TGTGCCAGCAAAAGGAAGACTCAAGAGACCCAGTACTTC. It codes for CASKRKTQETQYF.

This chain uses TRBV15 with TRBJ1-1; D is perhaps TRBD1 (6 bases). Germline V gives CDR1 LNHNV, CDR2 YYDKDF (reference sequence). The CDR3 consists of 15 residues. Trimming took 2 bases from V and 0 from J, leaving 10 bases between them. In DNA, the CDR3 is TGTGCCACCAGCAGATCCCAGGGGATGAACACTGAAGCTTTCTTT. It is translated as CATSRSQGMNTEAFF. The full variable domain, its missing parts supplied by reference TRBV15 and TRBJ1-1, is DAMVIQNPRYQVTQFGKPVTLSCSQTLNHNVMYWYQQKSSQAPKLLFHYYDKDFNNEADTPDNFQSRRPNTSFCFLDIRSPGLGDTAMYLCATSRSQGMNTEAFFGQGTRLTVV.

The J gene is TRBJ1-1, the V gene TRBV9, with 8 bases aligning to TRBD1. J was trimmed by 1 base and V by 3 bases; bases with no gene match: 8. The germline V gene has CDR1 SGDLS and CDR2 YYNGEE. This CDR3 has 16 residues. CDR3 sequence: CASSGVDRVQNTEAFF. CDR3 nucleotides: TGTGCCAGCAGCGGGGTGGACAGGGTACAGAACACTGAAGCTTTCTTT. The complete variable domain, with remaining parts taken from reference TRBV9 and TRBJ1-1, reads DSGVTQTPKHLITATGQRVTLRCSPRSGDLSVYWYQQSLDQGLQFLIQYYNGEERAKGNILERFSAQQFPDLHSELNLSSLELGDSALYFCASSGVDRVQNTEAFFGQGTRLTVV.

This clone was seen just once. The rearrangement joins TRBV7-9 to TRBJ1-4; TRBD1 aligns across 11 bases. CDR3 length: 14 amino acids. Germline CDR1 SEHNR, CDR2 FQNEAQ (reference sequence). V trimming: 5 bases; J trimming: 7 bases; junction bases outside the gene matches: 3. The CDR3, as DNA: TGTGCCAGCAGCCCCGGGACAGGGGGTGAAAAACTGTTTTTT. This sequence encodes CASSPGTGGEKLFF.

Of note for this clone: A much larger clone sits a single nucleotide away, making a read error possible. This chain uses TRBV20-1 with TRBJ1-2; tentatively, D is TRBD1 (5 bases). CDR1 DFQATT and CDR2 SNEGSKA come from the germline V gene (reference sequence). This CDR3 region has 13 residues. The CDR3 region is CSTSVGVNYGYTF. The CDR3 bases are TGCAGTACTAGTGTAGGGGTCAACTATGGCTACACCTTC.

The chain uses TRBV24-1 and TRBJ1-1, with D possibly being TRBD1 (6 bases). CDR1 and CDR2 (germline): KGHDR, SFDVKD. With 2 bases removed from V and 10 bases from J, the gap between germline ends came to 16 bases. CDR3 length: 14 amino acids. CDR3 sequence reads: CATSDSTYTGIAFF. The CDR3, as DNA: TGTGCCACCAGTGATTCCACCTATACAGGGATAGCTTTCTTT.

The CDR3 sequence: CASSQEQLYGYTF. The DNA for the CDR3 is TGTGCCAGCAGCCAAGAACAATTATATGGCTACACCTTC. This chain connects TRBV14 to TRBJ1-2; D is uncertain. This CDR3 comprises 13 residues. The V end was cut by 0 bases, the J end by 5 bases, with 7 bases between. Per the germline V gene, CDR1 is SGHDN and CDR2 is FVKESK.

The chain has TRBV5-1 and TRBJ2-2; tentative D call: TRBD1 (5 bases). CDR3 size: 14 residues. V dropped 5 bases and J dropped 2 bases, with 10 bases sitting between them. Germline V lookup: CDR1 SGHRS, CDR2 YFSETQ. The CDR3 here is CASRYRFNTGELFF. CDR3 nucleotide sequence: TGCGCCAGCAGGTACAGGTTCAACACCGGGGAGCTGTTTTTT.

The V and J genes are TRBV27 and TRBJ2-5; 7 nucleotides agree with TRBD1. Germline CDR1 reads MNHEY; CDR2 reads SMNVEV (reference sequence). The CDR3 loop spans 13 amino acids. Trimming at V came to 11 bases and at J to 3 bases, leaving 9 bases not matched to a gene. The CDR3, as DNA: TGTGCCGCCTCTAGGGGGCGGGAAGAGACCCAGTACTTC. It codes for CAASRGREETQYF.

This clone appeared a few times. This chain's CDR3 is CATSDPLAGAYEQYF. As DNA, the CDR3 is TGTGCCACCAGTGATCCTCTAGCGGGGGCATACGAGCAGTACTTC. The chain has TRBV24-1 and TRBJ2-7; 10 bases are shared with TRBD2. This CDR3 region has 15 residues. Germline values: CDR1 KGHDR, CDR2 SFDVKD. With 3 bases clipped from V and 4 bases from J, the junction kept 5 bases outside the gene matches.

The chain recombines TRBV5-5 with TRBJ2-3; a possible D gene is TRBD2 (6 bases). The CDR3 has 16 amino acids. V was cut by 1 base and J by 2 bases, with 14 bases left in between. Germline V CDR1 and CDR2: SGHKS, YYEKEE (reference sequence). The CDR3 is CASSLFSAGTTDTQYF. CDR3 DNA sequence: TGTGCCAGCAGCTTGTTCTCTGCGGGGACCACAGATACGCAGTATTTT.

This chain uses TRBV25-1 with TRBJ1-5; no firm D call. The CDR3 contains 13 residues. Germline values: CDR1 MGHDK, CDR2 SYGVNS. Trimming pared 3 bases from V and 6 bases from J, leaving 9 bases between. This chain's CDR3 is CASSESRGQPQHF. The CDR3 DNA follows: TGTGCCAGCAGTGAGAGTCGGGGTCAGCCCCAGCATTTT.

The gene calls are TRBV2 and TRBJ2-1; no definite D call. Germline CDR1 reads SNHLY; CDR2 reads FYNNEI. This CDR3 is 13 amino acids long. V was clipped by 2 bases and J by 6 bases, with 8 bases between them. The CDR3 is CASSEIPFNEQFF. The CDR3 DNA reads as TGTGCCAGCAGTGAAATTCCGTTCAATGAGCAGTTCTTC.

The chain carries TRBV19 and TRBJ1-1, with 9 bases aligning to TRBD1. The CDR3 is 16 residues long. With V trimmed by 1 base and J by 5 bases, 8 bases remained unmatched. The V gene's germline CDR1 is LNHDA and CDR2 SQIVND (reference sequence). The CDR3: CASSIGQQGAGTEAFF. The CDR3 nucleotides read TGTGCCAGTAGTATAGGTCAACAGGGGGCGGGTACTGAAGCTTTCTTT.

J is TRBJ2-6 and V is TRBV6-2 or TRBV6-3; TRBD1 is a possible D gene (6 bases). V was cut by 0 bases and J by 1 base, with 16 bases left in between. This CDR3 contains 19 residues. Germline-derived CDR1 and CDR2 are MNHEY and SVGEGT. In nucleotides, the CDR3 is TGTGCCAGCAGTTACTCCCCCCAGGGGTTGCGGTCTGGGGCCAACGTCCTGACTTTC. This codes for CASSYSPQGLRSGANVLTF.

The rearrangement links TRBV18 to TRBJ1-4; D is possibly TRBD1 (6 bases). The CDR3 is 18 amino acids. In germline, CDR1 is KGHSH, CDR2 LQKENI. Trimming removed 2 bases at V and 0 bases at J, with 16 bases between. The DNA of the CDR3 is TGTGCCAGCTCACCAGTCAGGGGCGTCTCGGCAACTAATGAAAAACTGTTTTTT. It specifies CASSPVRGVSATNEKLFF.

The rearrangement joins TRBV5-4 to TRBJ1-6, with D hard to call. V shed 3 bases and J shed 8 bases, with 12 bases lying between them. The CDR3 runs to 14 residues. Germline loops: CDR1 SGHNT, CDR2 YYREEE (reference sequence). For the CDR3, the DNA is TGTGCCAGCAGCTCAGACCCCCGGGATTCACCCCTCCACTTT. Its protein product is CASSSDPRDSPLHF. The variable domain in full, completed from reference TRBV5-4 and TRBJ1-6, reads ETGVTQSPTHLIKTRGQQVTLRCSSQSGHNTVSWYQQALGQGPQFIFQYYREEENGRGNFPPRFSGLQFPNYSSELNVNALELDDSALYLCASSSDPRDSPLHFGNGTRLTVT.

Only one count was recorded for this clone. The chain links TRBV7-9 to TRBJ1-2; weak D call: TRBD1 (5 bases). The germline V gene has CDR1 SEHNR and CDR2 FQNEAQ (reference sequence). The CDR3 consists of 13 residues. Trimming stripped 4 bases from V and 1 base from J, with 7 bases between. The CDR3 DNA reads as TGTGCCAGCAGCTGGGGGGATAACTATGGCTACACCTTC. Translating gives CASSWGDNYGYTF.

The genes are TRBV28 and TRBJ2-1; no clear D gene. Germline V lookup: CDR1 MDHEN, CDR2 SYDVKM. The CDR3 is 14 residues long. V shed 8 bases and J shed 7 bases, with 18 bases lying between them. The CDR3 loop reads CASAKVQVVNEQFF. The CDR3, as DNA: TGTGCCAGCGCCAAGGTCCAGGTTGTGAATGAGCAGTTCTTC.

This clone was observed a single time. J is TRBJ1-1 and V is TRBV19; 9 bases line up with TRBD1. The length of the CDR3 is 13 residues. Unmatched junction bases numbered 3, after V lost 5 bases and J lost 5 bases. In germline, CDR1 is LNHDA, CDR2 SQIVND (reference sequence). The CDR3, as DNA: TGTGCCAGTAGTCCTGGGACAGGGACTGAAGCTTTCTTT. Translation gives CASSPGTGTEAFF.

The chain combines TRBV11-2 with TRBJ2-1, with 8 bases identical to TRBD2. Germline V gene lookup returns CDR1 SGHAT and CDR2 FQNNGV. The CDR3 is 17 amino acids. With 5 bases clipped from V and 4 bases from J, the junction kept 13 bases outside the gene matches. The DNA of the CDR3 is TGTGCCAGCAGCAGCCAACGGACTCGGGGGGGATACAATGAGCAGTTCTTC. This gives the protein CASSSQRTRGGYNEQFF.